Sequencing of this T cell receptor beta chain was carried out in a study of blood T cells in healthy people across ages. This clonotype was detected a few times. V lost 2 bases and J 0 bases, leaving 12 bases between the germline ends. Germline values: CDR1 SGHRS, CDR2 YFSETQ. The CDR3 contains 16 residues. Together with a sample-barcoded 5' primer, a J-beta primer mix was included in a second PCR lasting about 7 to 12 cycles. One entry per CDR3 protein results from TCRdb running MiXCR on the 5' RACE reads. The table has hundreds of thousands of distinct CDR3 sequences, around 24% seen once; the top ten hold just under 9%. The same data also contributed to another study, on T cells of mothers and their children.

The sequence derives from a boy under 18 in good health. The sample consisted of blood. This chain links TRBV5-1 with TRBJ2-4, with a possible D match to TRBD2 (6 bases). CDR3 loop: CASSFVAGIAKNIQYF. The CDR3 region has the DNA TGCGCCAGCAGCTTTGTGGCGGGGATAGCCAAAAACATTCAGTACTTC.